This T cell receptor (beta chain) stems from a study of blood T cells in healthy people across ages (dated by TCRdb to 2014 to 2015). In the study overall: In model experiments, template switching captured roughly one uniquely barcoded TCR beta cDNA molecule for every two T cells. For two donors (one aged 18 to 30 and one aged 80 or older), the study analyzed two additional independent replicas of 1 million unique cDNA reads from the same blood draw. Donors of different ages were randomly distributed across sequencing lanes to avoid experimental bias. Using deep sequencing normalized with unique cDNA molecular identifiers, the study measured how TCR beta repertoire diversity changes with age. The donors were split into four age groups: young (average roughly 15 years), middle-aged (39), aged (over 55) and long-lived (under 90). Beyond this particular receptor, the publication reports: Estimates of total diversity based on one million sequenced T cells were considered lower bounds and underestimates. Donor CMV infection status was unknown, potentially confounding age-related changes in expanded clonotypes. Bulk unsorted PBMC profiling prevented conclusive comparison of naive and antigen-experienced compartments. The percentage of naive T cells measured by flow cytometry correlated strongly with observed TCR beta diversity. Compared with the aged group, more naive CD4+ T cells, fewer expanded clones and increased TCR diversity were shown by the long-lived group, suggesting age selection. As age increased, observed TCR beta diversity per million T cells dropped in a roughly linear way, and a significant reduction was already evident by age roughly 40.

This clonotype has at least ten counts. The clone's antigen remains unknown. No base quality information exists; no much larger clone differs at one position. The roughly 38 donors, aged roughly 6 to 95 years, were systemically healthy Caucasian individuals from Russia. Roughly 10 milliliters of peripheral blood were drawn from each donor into EDTA-treated Vacutainer tubes. Ficoll-Paque density-gradient centrifugation was used to isolate PBMCs, with at least 6 million per sample. Trizol reagent was used to extract total RNA from PBMCs, with at least 5.5 micrograms per sample. For every donor, flow cytometry on a PBMC aliquot measured the percentage of naive CD45RAhigh/CD27high T cells. Library generation was performed with 5' RACE. The second PCR ran for roughly 7 to 12 cycles and used a J-beta primer mix along with a sample-barcoded 5' primer. A template-switch 5' adaptor carrying 12 random nucleotides introduced a unique molecular identifier onto each TCR beta cDNA molecule. Each sample yielded at least 3 million CDR3-containing paired-end reads. First-strand cDNA synthesis was performed from all RNA using the Mint cDNA synthesis kit, with priming by a TRBC-specific oligonucleotide. All cDNA was treated with uracil-DNA glycosylase and then went through a first 18-cycle PCR with the universal primers M1SS and BC2_uni_R. In the source study's methods: Each sample was normalized by randomly selecting 1 million high-quality reads, each carrying a distinct molecular identifier. Instead of being binned into consensus sequences, reads that shared molecular identifiers were thrown out. MiTCR, run with a Q25 quality threshold and the strictest error-elimination algorithm, handled CDR3 identification, clonotype clustering and error correction. A nonparametric unseen species model using Euler transformation provided a lower-bound estimate of total TCR beta diversity. TCRdb redid the processing of the public reads, applying fastp at Q25 and MiXCR, and retained in-frame beta chains. One record per CDR3 amino acid sequence lists the most common genes and DNA. TCRdb's processing, not the authors', yielded these V and J calls. The table for this sample lists around 1,800,000 distinct CDR3 sequences; about 39% of them were counted only once. The top ten clones comprise more than 20% of the sample.

Spanning cysteine to phenylalanine, the CDR3 consists of 13 amino acids. Of all the DNA, just the CDR3 is kept, 39 bases in frame from base 1. V was cut back by 6 bases and J by 5 bases, leaving a gap of 16 bases between them. The CDR1 and CDR2 encoded by the germline V gene are SQVTM and ANQGSEA. The V gene is TRBV29-1 and the J gene is TRBJ1-1; TRBD1 is a possible D gene, resting on 6 matching bases. The material sequenced was blood. The source of this sequence is a human donor in good health. The encoded CDR3 is CSVNRGGATEAFF. The nucleotides read TGCAGCGTAAACCGTGGGGGGGCGACTGAAGCTTTCTTT.